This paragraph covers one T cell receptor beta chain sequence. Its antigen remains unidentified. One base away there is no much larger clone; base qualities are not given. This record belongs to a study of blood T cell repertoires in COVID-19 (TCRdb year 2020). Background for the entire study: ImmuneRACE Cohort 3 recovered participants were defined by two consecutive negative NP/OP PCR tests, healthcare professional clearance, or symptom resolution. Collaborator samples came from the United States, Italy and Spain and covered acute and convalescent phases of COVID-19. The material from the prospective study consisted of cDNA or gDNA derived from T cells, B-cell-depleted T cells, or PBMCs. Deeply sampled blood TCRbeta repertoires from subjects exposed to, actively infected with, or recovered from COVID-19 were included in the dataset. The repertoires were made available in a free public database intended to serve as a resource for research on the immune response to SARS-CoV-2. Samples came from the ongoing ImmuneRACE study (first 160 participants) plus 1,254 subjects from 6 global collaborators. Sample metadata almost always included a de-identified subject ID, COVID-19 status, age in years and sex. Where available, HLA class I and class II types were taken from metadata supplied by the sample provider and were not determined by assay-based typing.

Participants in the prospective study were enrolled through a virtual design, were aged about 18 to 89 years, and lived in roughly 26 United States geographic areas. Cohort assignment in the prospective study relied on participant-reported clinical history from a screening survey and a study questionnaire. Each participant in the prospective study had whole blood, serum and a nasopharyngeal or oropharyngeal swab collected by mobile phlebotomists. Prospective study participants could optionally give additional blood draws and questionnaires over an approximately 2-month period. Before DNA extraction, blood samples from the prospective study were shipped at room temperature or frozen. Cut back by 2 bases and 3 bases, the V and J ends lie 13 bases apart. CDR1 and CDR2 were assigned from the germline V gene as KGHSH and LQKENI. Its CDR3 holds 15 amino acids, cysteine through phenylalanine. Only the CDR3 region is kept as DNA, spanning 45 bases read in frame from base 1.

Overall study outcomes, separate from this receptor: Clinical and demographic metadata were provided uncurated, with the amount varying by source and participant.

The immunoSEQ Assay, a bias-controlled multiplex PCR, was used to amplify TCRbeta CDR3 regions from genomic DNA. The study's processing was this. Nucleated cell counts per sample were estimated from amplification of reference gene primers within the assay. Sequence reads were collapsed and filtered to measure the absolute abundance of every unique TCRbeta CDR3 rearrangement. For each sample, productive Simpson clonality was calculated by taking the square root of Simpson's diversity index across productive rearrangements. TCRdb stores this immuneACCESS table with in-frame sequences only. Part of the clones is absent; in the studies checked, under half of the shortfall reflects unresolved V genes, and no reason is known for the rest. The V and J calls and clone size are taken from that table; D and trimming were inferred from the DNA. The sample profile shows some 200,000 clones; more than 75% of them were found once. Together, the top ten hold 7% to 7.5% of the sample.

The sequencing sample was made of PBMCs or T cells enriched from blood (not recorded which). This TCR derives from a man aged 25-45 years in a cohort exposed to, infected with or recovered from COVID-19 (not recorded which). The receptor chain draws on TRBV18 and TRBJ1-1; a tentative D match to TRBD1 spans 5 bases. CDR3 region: CASSPNRPGDTEAFF. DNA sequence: TGTGCCAGCTCACCAAACAGGCCTGGGGACACTGAAGCTTTCTTT.